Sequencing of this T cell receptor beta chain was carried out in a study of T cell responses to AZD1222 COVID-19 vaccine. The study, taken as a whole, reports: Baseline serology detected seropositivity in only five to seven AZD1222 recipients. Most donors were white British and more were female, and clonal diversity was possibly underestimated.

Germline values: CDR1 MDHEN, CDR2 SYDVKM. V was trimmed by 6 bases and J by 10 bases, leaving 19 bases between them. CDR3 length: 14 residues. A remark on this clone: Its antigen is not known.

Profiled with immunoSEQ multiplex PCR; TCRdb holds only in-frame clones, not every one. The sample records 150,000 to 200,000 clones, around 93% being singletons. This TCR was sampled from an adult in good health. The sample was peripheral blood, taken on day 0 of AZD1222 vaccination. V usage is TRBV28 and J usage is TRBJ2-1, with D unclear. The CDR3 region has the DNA TGTGCCAGCAGCCCCCCCGTCGTCCCTACGGAGCAGTTCTTC. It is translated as CASSPPVVPTEQFF.